The sequence of this T cell receptor beta chain was determined in a study of regulatory T cells in long-lasting Graves disease. At the level of the study: New Graves' disease cases had less than 3 months of antithyroid drugs. The study's findings and limits: Persistent disease exhibited a predilection for TRBV28, TRBJ1-2 and TRBJ2-5.

Indicated time point: newly diagnosed GD, antithyroid drugs for less than 3 months. There was RNA extracted from PBMCs, and the TCR library was made from it. Staff drew approximately 10 milliliters of peripheral blood into EDTA tubes. V gave up 6 bases and J gave up 0 bases, with 12 bases separating them. Germline CDR1 and CDR2: MDHEN and SYDVKM. The CDR3 loop spans 15 amino acids. Construction of TCR beta libraries relied on iRepertoire HTBI primers and on Arm-PCR targeting CDR3 regions. TCRdb re-analysed the multiplex PCR reads in MiXCR, keeping a single row per CDR3 protein. The profile covers 400,000 to 500,000 distinct CDR3 sequences, with less than 20% appearing a single time and 20% to 25% taken by the ten largest. Only a few counts were recorded for this clonotype. Its antigen is currently unknown. These same data were also listed under a study on T cells in Graves' hyperthyroidism and ophthalmopathy. That publication notes: The model anticipated ophthalmopathy a median 6.5 months pre-onset.

The chain carries TRBV28 and TRBJ2-4, with D maybe TRBD2 (6 bases). The origin of this receptor is a woman under 30 with Graves disease. The sequencing used peripheral blood mononuclear cells (PBMCs), collected at new diagnosis, from a patient treated with antithyroid drugs. Written as DNA, the CDR3 is TGTGCCAGCAGGCGACGGGGGATAGCCAAAAACATTCAGTACTTC. Protein: CASRRRGIAKNIQYF.